The sequence of this T cell receptor beta chain was determined in a study of blood T cell repertoires in COVID-19. Turning to the study itself: COVID-19 samples collected from the United States, Italy and Spain covered acute and convalescent phases. Sample material is recorded as cDNA or gDNA derived from T cells, B-cell-depleted T cells, or PBMCs.

The CDR3 has 16 residues. Germline lookup yields CDR1 KGHDR and CDR2 SFDVKD. Trimming cost V 2 bases and J 7 bases; bases outside gene matches: 6. The repertoire was sequenced with immunoSEQ multiplex PCR; TCRdb's copy has only in-frame clones and lacks some. The sample includes hundreds of thousands of clones, roughly 85% of them seen just once. This receptor was taken from a human donor in a cohort sampled during active COVID-19. The chain has TRBV24-1 and TRBJ1-4; 10 bases are shared with TRBD1. Sequencing was carried out using peripheral blood. CDR3 in DNA: TGTGCCACCAGTGATTACCGGACAGGGGGAAGTGAAAAACTGTTTTTT. Translation gives CATSDYRTGGSEKLFF.